The source of this T cell receptor (beta chain) is a study of blood T cell repertoires in COVID-19. At the level of the study: Acute and convalescent COVID-19 samples came from the United States, Italy and Spain. The analysed material was cDNA or gDNA that came from T cells, B-cell-depleted T cells, or PBMCs.

Original methodology: Cell counts per sample came from amplifying reference gene primers. Measured with immunoSEQ multiplex PCR; TCRdb has only the in-frame clones, and not every one. From that table come the V and J calls and clone size; the DNA was used to work out D and trimming. Here the sample spans 25,000 to 35,000 clones, approximately 84% being singletons. The V end lost 6 bases, the J end lost 5 bases, and 17 bases lay between the germline ends. Germline CDR1 is MNHNY and CDR2 is SVGAGI (reference sequence). The CDR3 is 15 amino acids. The V call is TRBV6-6, the J call TRBJ1-5; a possible D gene is TRBD1 (6 bases). Sequencing used peripheral blood. This TCR derives from a man aged 70 or older with active COVID-19. The CDR3 region is CASRASDRSYQPQHF. CDR3 in DNA: TGTGCCAGCAGAGCTTCCGACAGGAGTTATCAGCCCCAGCATTTT.